The T cell receptor beta chain under discussion was sequenced for a study of blood T cell repertoires in COVID-19. The CDR3 consists of 13 residues. Germline V CDR1 and CDR2: SGDLS, YYNGEE. V was pared by 3 bases and J by 7 bases, with 4 bases of the junction left unmatched. This clone is a singleton in its sample. The assay was immunoSEQ multiplex PCR, and TCRdb's table has in-frame clones only and misses some. The table has 250,000 to 350,000 clones, roughly 88% seen once. The sample was peripheral blood. The gene calls are TRBV9 and TRBJ1-2; TRBD1 matches at 9 bases. The receptor's source is a woman in her 30s with active or convalescent COVID-19. CDR3 in DNA: TGTGCCAGCAGCGACAGGGGGCCGGGTGGCTACACCTTC. This encodes CASSDRGPGGYTF.